What follows describes a single T cell receptor (beta chain). Its antigen is currently unknown. The V gene's germline CDR1 is KGHSH and CDR2 LQKENI. The ends were cut back, 3 bases at V and 2 bases at J, with 23 bases in the middle. The CDR3 is made up of 18 amino acids. These data belong to a study of human thymus T cells. General observations from the study: V and J genes seemed to be used with bias in thymic and blood repertoires.

The assay was immunoSEQ multiplex PCR, and TCRdb's table has in-frame clones only and misses some. The data contain approximately 49,000 clones, more than 85% of them seen just once; the ten biggest clones take up approximately 0.18%. Donor material was obtained from healthy Finnish infants undergoing corrective surgery for congenital heart defects. No fixed cell number was used; all available blood leukocytes supplied DNA. The source of this sequence is a girl under three years old with a congenital heart defect but otherwise immunologically healthy. The chain has TRBV18 and TRBJ2-7, with a possible D match to TRBD1 (7 bases). Sequenced material: blood. CDR3 in amino acids: CASSPTGMRLALTYEQYF. CDR3 sequence (DNA): TGTGCCAGCTCACCGACAGGGATGCGGCTAGCGCTCACCTACGAGCAGTACTTC. Looking up the rest from reference TRBV18 and TRBJ2-7 gives the full variable domain: NAGVMQNPRHLVRRRGQEARLRCSPMKGHSHVYWYRQLPEEGLKFMVYLQKENIIDESGMPKERFSAEFPKEGPSILRIQQVVRGDSAAYFCASSPTGMRLALTYEQYFGPGTRLTVT.